A single sample is the source of the 24 T cell receptor beta chains below, sequenced in a study of blood T cell repertoires in COVID-19. Assay: immunoSEQ multiplex PCR; the TCRdb copy retains only in-frame clones and omits some. Of 110,000 to 150,000 clones listed, nearly 85% were seen once; the top ten hold approximately 45%. Sequenced sample: peripheral blood. All receptors come from a human donor in a cohort sampled during active COVID-19.

This chain links TRBV12-3 or TRBV12-4 with TRBJ2-7, with D maybe TRBD2 (5 bases). CDR3 length: 13 residues. The V end was cut by 5 bases, the J end by 6 bases, with 14 bases between. Written as DNA, the CDR3 is TGTGCCAGCAGTCCAGACGGCGGGTCCGAGCAGTACGTC. This translates into CASSPDGGSEQYV.

The chain uses TRBV5-1 and TRBJ1-1; 8 bases align to TRBD1. There are 16 residues in the CDR3. Germline values: CDR1 SGHRS, CDR2 YFSETQ. J was trimmed by 0 bases and V by 4 bases; bases with no gene match: 8. The CDR3 here is CASSDLDRAVNTEAFF. The CDR3, as DNA: TGCGCCAGCAGCGATTTGGACAGGGCCGTGAACACTGAAGCTTTCTTT.

J is TRBJ1-2 and V is TRBV7-9; the D is unclear. The length of the CDR3 is 11 residues. The ends were cut back, 7 bases at V and 7 bases at J, with 10 bases in the middle. CDR1 is SEHNR and CDR2 is FQNEAQ in the germline V gene (reference sequence). The CDR3 nucleotides are TGTGCCAGCACCCCAACGGTTGGCTACACCTTC. Translated: CASTPTVGYTF.

The chain carries TRBV29-1 and TRBJ2-1; 12 nucleotides match TRBD2. The length of the CDR3 is 17 residues. J gave up 9 bases and V 3 bases, and 15 bases lay outside the gene matches. Per germline, CDR1 SQVTM and CDR2 ANQGSEA. CDR3 DNA sequence: TGCAGCGTTGACCACCCTCGACTAGCGGGAGTCAAGGGTGAGCAGTTCTTC. Residues: CSVDHPRLAGVKGEQFF.

The chain couples TRBV11-1 to TRBJ2-3; 8 bases align to TRBD2. Trimming removed 6 bases from V and 0 bases from J; junction bases left unmatched: 8. The germline gives CDR1 SGHAT, CDR2 FQDESV (reference sequence). This CDR3 is 16 amino acids long. CDR3 DNA: TGTGCCAGCAGACAAGGACTAGCCTATAGCACAGATACGCAGTATTTT. Translated, it gives CASRQGLAYSTDTQYF.

This rearrangement joins TRBV5-4 to TRBJ1-2; D gene unclear. Germline lookup yields CDR1 SGHNT and CDR2 YYREEE (reference sequence). The CDR3 spans 14 residues. The V end was cut by 4 bases, the J end by 9 bases, with 19 bases between. CDR3 sequence: CASSVSGLRGSYTF. As DNA, the CDR3 is TGTGCCAGCAGCGTATCGGGCCTTCGGGGAAGCTACACCTTC.

This clone was observed a handful of times. The rearrangement links TRBV6-5 to TRBJ1-6, with 9 bases aligning to TRBD1. The CDR3 length is 13 residues. V lost 6 bases, J lost 6 bases, and 0 bases stayed unmatched. Germline lookup yields CDR1 MNHEY and CDR2 SVGAGI. The CDR3 sequence: CASRDRGNSPLHF. CDR3 DNA sequence: TGTGCCAGCAGGGACAGGGGTAATTCACCCCTCCACTTT.

V and J are TRBV11-2 and TRBJ1-4; unclear D gene. V shed 5 bases and J shed 0 bases, with 7 bases lying between them. The CDR3 consists of 14 residues. Looked up from germline, CDR1 is SGHAT and CDR2 is FQNNGV. CDR3 protein: CASSLGPTNEKLFF. The DNA for the CDR3 is TGTGCCAGCAGCCTAGGGCCAACTAATGAAAAACTGTTTTTT.

The chain joins TRBV2 to TRBJ1-1; D possibly corresponds to TRBD1 (5 bases). V lost 6 bases and J lost 3, with 14 bases in between. The CDR3 length is 14 residues. Germline lookup yields CDR1 SNHLY and CDR2 FYNNEI. The CDR3 spells CASRGRTTYTEAFF. CDR3 sequence (DNA): TGTGCCAGCAGGGGGCGGACAACCTACACTGAAGCTTTCTTT.

This rearrangement joins TRBV19 to TRBJ2-1; a weak D match, TRBD1 (6 bases). The CDR3 consists of 13 residues. With 2 bases removed from V and 6 bases from J, the gap between germline ends came to 8 bases. The germline CDR1 and CDR2 sequences are LNHDA and SQIVND (reference sequence). The CDR3: CASSITGSNEQFF. The CDR3 coding sequence is TGTGCCAGTAGTATAACAGGGTCCAATGAGCAGTTCTTC.

The genes are TRBV9 and TRBJ2-2, with 7 bases identical to TRBD1. Germline CDR1 is SGDLS and CDR2 is YYNGEE. J was trimmed by 3 bases and V by 3 bases; bases with no gene match: 5. The CDR3 is 15 amino acids. CDR3 nucleotide sequence: TGTGCCAGCAGCGCAAGACAGGGAGACACCGGGGAGCTGTTTTTT. It specifies CASSARQGDTGELFF.

This rearrangement joins TRBV9 to TRBJ2-5; the D gene is possibly TRBD1 (6 bases). In germline, CDR1 is SGDLS, CDR2 YYNGEE. The length of the CDR3 is 16 residues. The V end lost 0 bases, the J end lost 1 base, and 13 bases lay between the germline ends. The CDR3 DNA is TGTGCCAGCAGCGTAGCTCCGGAAGGGGGCCAAGAGACCCAGTACTTC. Translation: CASSVAPEGGQETQYF.

With respect to this clone: This CDR3 is also generated by other DNA sequences in the sample. The chain joins TRBV2 to TRBJ1-2; TRBD1 might be the D (6 bases). V was cut by 4 bases and J by 5 bases, with 8 bases left in between. Germline-derived CDR1 and CDR2 are SNHLY and FYNNEI. The CDR3 length is 12 residues. For the CDR3, the DNA is TGTGCCAGCAGTGCTACAGGGTATGGCTACACCTTC. Translating it yields CASSATGYGYTF.

This clone was counted a single time. The chain couples TRBV25-1 to TRBJ2-5, with 10 bases lining up with TRBD1. V gave up 6 bases and J gave up 5 bases; unmatched junction bases: 6. The CDR3 runs 14 residues. Germline loops: CDR1 MGHDK, CDR2 SYGVNS. The CDR3 reads CASRQTGGAETQYF. The CDR3 DNA sequence: TGTGCCAGCAGACAGACAGGGGGCGCGGAGACCCAGTACTTC.

This chain joins TRBV5-6 and TRBJ2-7; the D gene is possibly TRBD2 (6 bases). CDR3 length: 14 residues. CDR1 SGHDT and CDR2 YYEEEE come from the germline V gene. V dropped 5 bases and J dropped 7 bases, with 19 bases sitting between them. CDR3 loop: CASSSVGGGREQYV. DNA for the CDR3: TGTGCCAGCAGTTCGGTGGGGGGAGGACGGGAGCAGTACGTC.

V and J are TRBV7-3 and TRBJ1-1; D gene ambiguous. Trimming cost V 1 base and J 3 bases, with 6 bases left between them. CDR1 is SGHTA and CDR2 is FQGTGA in the germline V gene. The CDR3 extends over 13 amino acids. DNA for the CDR3: TGTGCCAGCAGCTTAAACGGGGACACTGAAGCTTTCTTT. This translates into CASSLNGDTEAFF.

In nucleotides, the CDR3 is TGCGCCAGCAGCTCCCAGGGGCAGTCCCTCGAGCAGTACTTC. Translation: CASSSQGQSLEQYF. The chain couples TRBV5-1 to TRBJ2-7; D perhaps matches TRBD1 (6 bases). V lost 3 bases and J 6 bases, leaving 16 bases between the germline ends. Germline lookup yields CDR1 SGHRS and CDR2 YFSETQ. CDR3 length: 14 amino acids.

The genes are TRBV19 and TRBJ1-2; D is unclear. Germline values: CDR1 LNHDA, CDR2 SQIVND (reference sequence). Trimming removed 1 base from V and 0 bases from J, with 9 bases in between. The CDR3 extends over 15 amino acids. The CDR3 protein is CASSIGARPNYGYTF. In DNA, the CDR3 is TGTGCCAGTAGTATAGGGGCCAGGCCTAACTATGGCTACACCTTC.

The V gene is TRBV19, the J gene TRBJ1-1; D is unclear. Trimming cost V 5 bases and J 3 bases, with 13 bases left between them. Germline CDR1 LNHDA, CDR2 SQIVND (reference sequence). The CDR3 contains 14 residues. The CDR3 sequence: CASSVNHGDTEAFF. The CDR3 DNA is TGTGCCAGTAGTGTCAACCACGGGGACACTGAAGCTTTCTTT.

The chain recombines TRBV4-1 with TRBJ2-7; tentatively, D is TRBD1 (5 bases). The CDR3 runs to 15 residues. Germline loops: CDR1 MGHRA, CDR2 YSYEKL. V was trimmed by 0 bases and J by 1 base, leaving 10 bases between them. The chain's CDR3 is CASSQDPGLSYEQYF. The CDR3 DNA follows: TGCGCCAGCAGCCAAGACCCAGGGCTGTCCTACGAGCAGTACTTC.

The chain carries TRBV27 and TRBJ2-1, with D tentatively TRBD1 (6 bases). Per the germline V gene, CDR1 is MNHEY and CDR2 is SMNVEV (reference sequence). V was trimmed by 6 bases and J by 0 bases, leaving 18 bases between them. The CDR3 runs to 17 residues. CDR3 protein: CASRRDRIMSSYNEQFF. In DNA, the CDR3 is TGTGCCAGCAGGAGAGACAGGATCATGAGCTCCTACAATGAGCAGTTCTTC.

This clone was counted only a few times. This rearrangement joins TRBV27 to TRBJ1-6; D gene uncertain. CDR3 length: 15 amino acids. Germline CDR1 is MNHEY and CDR2 is SMNVEV (reference sequence). V was trimmed by 5 bases and J by 0 bases, leaving 8 bases between them. The CDR3 DNA reads TGTGCCAGCAGTCCCACGGGCTCCTATAATTCACCCCTCCACTTT. This translates into CASSPTGSYNSPLHF.

This clone appeared a few times. V gene TRBV5-1 combines with J gene TRBJ1-1; D might be TRBD1 (6 bases). The length of the CDR3 is 14 residues. Between the trimmed V and J ends, which lost 2 bases and 4 bases, there was a span of 12 bases. Germline-derived CDR1 and CDR2 are SGHRS and YFSETQ. The DNA for the CDR3 is TGCGCCAGCAGCTTAGAGCAGGGGATCACTGAAGCTTTCTTT. Encoded protein: CASSLEQGITEAFF. Full variable domain (outside the CDR3, taken from reference TRBV5-1 and TRBJ1-1): KAGVTQTPRYLIKTRGQQVTLSCSPISGHRSVSWYQQTPGQGLQFLFEYFSETQRNKGNFPGRFSGRQFSNSRSEMNVSTLELGDSALYLCASSLEQGITEAFFGQGTRLTVV.

This clone was observed a few times. The rearrangement joins TRBV7-9 to TRBJ1-2, with a weak D call TRBD1 (6 bases). CDR3 length equals 14 residues. Germline values: CDR1 SEHNR, CDR2 FQNEAQ (reference sequence). V was clipped by 5 bases and J by 4 bases, with 14 bases between them. The CDR3 region is CASSNMTGSYGYTF. CDR3 DNA sequence: TGTGCCAGCAGCAACATGACAGGTTCCTATGGCTACACCTTC. The entire variable domain, with the rest obtained from reference TRBV7-9 and TRBJ1-2, is as follows: DTGVSQNPRHKITKRGQNVTFRCDPISEHNRLYWYRQTLGQGPEFLTYFQNEAQLEKSRLLSDRFSAERPKGSFSTLEIQRTEQGDSAMYLCASSNMTGSYGYTFGSGTRLTVV.